Listed here are 25 T cell receptor beta chains from one sample, sequenced in a study of identical twins. TCRdb re-analysed the 5' RACE reads in MiXCR, keeping a single row per CDR3 protein. The sample lists around 250,000 distinct CDR3 sequences, over 5.5% occurring once. The sample was also reused in another study, on T cells expressing NK-cell markers.

The sample taken for sequencing was CD8+ T cells sorted from blood. All receptors come from a woman between 18 and 29 years old in good health.

The chain uses TRBV29-1 and TRBJ2-1; D ambiguous. Looked up from germline, CDR1 is SQVTM and CDR2 is ANQGSEA. Trimming took 6 bases from V and 5 from J, leaving 17 bases between them. The CDR3 totals 14 residues. This CDR3 is CSVERIGANNEQFF. CDR3 sequence (DNA): TGCAGCGTAGAAAGGATAGGAGCCAACAATGAGCAGTTCTTC.

This clonotype has more than one count but fewer than ten. This chain joins TRBV20-1 and TRBJ1-1; maybe TRBD1 (5 bases). V shed 6 bases and J shed 4 bases, with 15 bases lying between them. Germline CDR1 DFQATT, CDR2 SNEGSKA (reference sequence). The CDR3 runs to 13 residues. Here the CDR3 DNA reads TGCAGTGCCAAGGGGCAGGGAAGCACTGAAGCTTTCTTT. Encoded protein: CSAKGQGSTEAFF.

This clonotype has at least ten counts. CDR3 region: CASSQGQFYEQYF. The DNA of the CDR3 is TGCGCCAGCAGCCAGGGACAGTTCTACGAGCAGTACTTC. The rearrangement joins TRBV5-1 to TRBJ2-7, with 7 bases identical to TRBD1. Germline CDR1 is SGHRS and CDR2 is YFSETQ. V dropped 4 bases and J dropped 3; count of bases not matched to a gene: 4. The CDR3 sequence is 13 residues long.

This clonotype has at least ten counts. The V call is TRBV5-1, the J call TRBJ2-1; TRBD2 matches 7 bases. Germline V gene data show CDR1 as SGHRS and CDR2 as YFSETQ. There are 15 residues in the CDR3. The trim removed 2 bases at V and 5 bases at J, leaving 7 bases unmatched. The CDR3, as DNA: TGCGCCAGCAGCTTAGGGCTAGCGGTGAACAATGAGCAGTTCTTC. Its translation: CASSLGLAVNNEQFF.

This CDR3 reads CASSPPQLAGGDEQFF. For the CDR3, the DNA is TGTGCCAGCAGCCCGCCCCAACTAGCGGGGGGGGATGAGCAGTTCTTC. This chain joins TRBV7-9 and TRBJ2-1, with TRBD2 identical over 13 bases. This CDR3 has 16 amino acids. The germline V gene has CDR1 SEHNR and CDR2 FQNEAQ (reference sequence). Trimming took 5 bases from V and 8 from J; bases not matched to a gene: 9.

This clonotype was seen a few times. V and J are TRBV27 and TRBJ2-7, with TRBD1 identical over 9 bases. Germline V CDR1 and CDR2: MNHEY, SMNVEV (reference sequence). The trim removed 4 bases at V and 7 bases at J, leaving 11 bases unmatched. The CDR3 has 15 residues. CDR3 residues: CASSSHGQGWGEQYF. The CDR3 DNA sequence: TGTGCCAGCAGTTCTCACGGACAGGGGTGGGGAGAGCAGTACTTC.

V is TRBV11-2 and J is TRBJ2-1; D is unresolved. With 1 base removed from V and 3 bases from J, the gap between germline ends came to 10 bases. Looked up from germline, CDR1 is SGHAT and CDR2 is FQNNGV. CDR3 length equals 15 residues. CDR3 DNA sequence: TGTGCCAGCAGCTTAGTCGCAGTCCGCTACAATGAGCAGTTCTTC. It encodes CASSLVAVRYNEQFF.

There are many counts of this clonotype. The V and J genes are TRBV30 and TRBJ2-1, with a tentative D call TRBD2 (5 bases). Germline V gene lookup returns CDR1 GTSNPN and CDR2 SVGIG (reference sequence). The V end was cut by 3 bases, the J end by 7 bases, with 7 bases between. This CDR3 comprises 11 residues. The CDR3 loop reads CAWRRGNEQFF. CDR3 nucleotides: TGTGCCTGGAGGAGAGGGAATGAGCAGTTCTTC.

The chain carries TRBV6-2 or TRBV6-3 and TRBJ2-4; 8 bases match TRBD2. The CDR3 loop spans 14 amino acids. J was trimmed by 13 bases and V by 6 bases; bases with no gene match: 14. Per germline, CDR1 MNHEY and CDR2 SVGEGT. DNA of the CDR3: TGTGCCAGCAGCCCAGCGGGAGTAGAACCCGGCCAGTACTTC. Translating it yields CASSPAGVEPGQYF.

The gene calls are TRBV10-3 and TRBJ2-1, with TRBD2 matching 7 bases. The CDR3 has 12 amino acids. The germline CDR1 and CDR2 sequences are ENHRY and SYGVKD. With V trimmed by 6 bases and J by 6 bases, 2 bases remained unmatched. The DNA for the CDR3 is TGTGCCATCAGGGCTAGCGGCAATGAGCAGTTCTTC. The encoded protein is CAIRASGNEQFF.

The gene calls are TRBV7-8 and TRBJ2-7, with D perhaps being TRBD1 or TRBD2 (6 bases each). The CDR3 consists of 14 residues. V was clipped by 5 bases and J by 3 bases, with 14 bases between them. CDR1 is SGHVS and CDR2 is FQNEAQ in the germline V gene. The CDR3: CASSRGGLDYEQYF. The CDR3 DNA follows: TGTGCCAGCAGCCGAGGGGGACTCGACTACGAGCAGTACTTC.

This clonotype was counted ten times or more. The V gene is TRBV12-3 or TRBV12-4, the J gene TRBJ2-2; possibly TRBD1 or TRBD2 for D (6 bases each). The CDR3 length is 14 residues. With 5 bases removed from V and 6 bases from J, the gap between germline ends came to 13 bases. CDR3 coding DNA: TGTGCCAGCAGTCCCGGAGGGGGGCCCGGGGAGCTGTTTTTT. It yields the protein CASSPGGGPGELFF.

This chain connects TRBV5-6 to TRBJ1-1, with TRBD1 identical over 11 bases. V lost 4 bases, J lost 7 bases, and 6 bases stayed unmatched. Germline CDR1 SGHDT, CDR2 YYEEEE. The CDR3 loop spans 14 amino acids. CDR3 DNA sequence: TGTGCCAGCAGCCCGGACAGGGGGCAGGATGAAGCTTTCTTT. Its protein product is CASSPDRGQDEAFF.

This clonotype was seen a few times. The gene calls are TRBV25-1 and TRBJ2-7; D is uncertain. In germline, CDR1 is MGHDK, CDR2 SYGVNS. The CDR3 is made up of 12 amino acids. V shed 2 bases and J shed 7 bases, with 9 bases lying between them. The CDR3 nucleotides are TGTGCCAGCAGTGAACCGCTCGGTGAGCAGTACTTC. Translation: CASSEPLGEQYF.

In its sample, this clonotype was seen a few times. The chain employs TRBV7-3 and TRBJ2-1; 11 nucleotides line up with TRBD2. Germline CDR1 and CDR2: SGHTA and FQGTGA. This CDR3 is built from 15 residues. V lost 5 bases to trimming and J lost 6 bases; unmatched junction nucleotides: 6. CDR3 DNA: TGTGCCAGCAGCAATAGCGGGGGGGCCGGCAATGAGCAGTTCTTC. Protein product: CASSNSGGAGNEQFF.

The CDR3 bases are TGTGCCAGTAGTGCTGGGACAGGCCTTGAAGCTTTCTTT. Translation: CASSAGTGLEAFF. The chain links TRBV19 to TRBJ1-1, with 8 bases matching TRBD1. Germline V CDR1 and CDR2: LNHDA, SQIVND (reference sequence). With 5 bases clipped from V and 7 bases from J, the junction kept 6 bases outside the gene matches. There are 13 residues in the CDR3. The full variable domain, with the rest looked up from reference TRBV19 and TRBJ1-1, is DGGITQSPKYLFRKEGQNVTLSCEQNLNHDAMYWYRQDPGQGLRLIYYSQIVNDFQKGDIAEGYSVSREKKESFPLTVTSAQKNPTAFYLCASSAGTGLEAFFGQGTRLTVV.

This clonotype was recorded many times. The chain couples TRBV10-3 to TRBJ2-3; TRBD2 agrees at 7 bases. The CDR3 runs 12 residues. V was clipped by 6 bases and J by 10 bases; unmatched bases: 7. CDR1 and CDR2 (germline): ENHRY, SYGVKD. The CDR3 DNA sequence: TGTGCCATCAGGGCTGAGCGGGATTCGCAGTATTTT. It specifies CAIRAERDSQYF.

This clonotype was detected a few times. V and J are TRBV9 and TRBJ2-1; D gene unclear. Germline V gene sequence: CDR1 SGDLS, CDR2 YYNGEE. There are 13 residues in the CDR3. V lost 0 bases, J lost 6 bases, and 7 bases lay in between. In DNA form, the CDR3 reads TGTGCCAGCAGCGTAGACGAAGGCAATGAGCAGTTCTTC. Its translation is CASSVDEGNEQFF.

This clonotype occurred many times. The chain has TRBV20-1 and TRBJ2-1; 9 positions agree with TRBD2. The length of the CDR3 is 13 residues. V lost 5 bases and J lost 6; bases outside the gene matches: 5. Germline CDR1 DFQATT, CDR2 SNEGSKA (reference sequence). The CDR3 loop reads CSALAGVGNEQFF. Here the CDR3 DNA reads TGCAGTGCTTTAGCGGGAGTCGGCAATGAGCAGTTCTTC.

This clonotype was found a few times. This chain uses TRBV7-9 with TRBJ2-7, with 7 bases fitting TRBD2. Germline loops: CDR1 SEHNR, CDR2 FQNEAQ (reference sequence). Trimming took 5 bases from V and 5 from J; bases not matched to a gene: 9. This CDR3 is built from 14 residues. CDR3 bases: TGTGCCAGCAGCACCTCGGCGGGGGTCCACGAGCAGTACTTC. Amino acid sequence: CASSTSAGVHEQYF.

This clonotype was seen ten or more times. V usage is TRBV6-2 or TRBV6-3 and J usage is TRBJ2-2; D gene unclear. The CDR3 is 13 residues long. With 5 bases removed from V and 5 bases from J, the gap between germline ends came to 9 bases. Germline V gene sequence: CDR1 MNHEY, CDR2 SVGEGT. The CDR3 spells CASSLTLTGELFF. The CDR3 DNA reads TGTGCCAGCAGTCTGACACTAACCGGGGAGCTGTTTTTT.

A few counts support this clonotype. CDR3 amino acids: CASSYRLAHNEQFF. CDR3 DNA sequence: TGTGCCAGCAGTTACCGGCTAGCCCACAATGAGCAGTTCTTC. This rearrangement joins TRBV6-2 or TRBV6-3 to TRBJ2-1; weak D call: TRBD2 (5 bases). Trimming cost V 2 bases and J 5 bases, with 10 bases left between them. This CDR3 spans 14 amino acids. Germline V gives CDR1 MNHEY, CDR2 SVGEGT.

This clonotype has only a few counts. The rearrangement uses TRBV20-1 and TRBJ2-4, with no clear D. This CDR3 is 13 amino acids long. Trimming removed 4 bases at V and 1 base at J, with 8 bases between. Per germline, CDR1 DFQATT and CDR2 SNEGSKA (reference sequence). Here the CDR3 reads CSATEGAKNIQYF. As DNA, the CDR3 is TGCAGTGCTACCGAAGGGGCCAAAAACATTCAGTACTTC.

CDR3 amino acids: CASSTRGITEAFF. DNA for the CDR3: TGTGCCAGCAGCACCCGGGGGATCACTGAAGCTTTCTTT. The V call is TRBV13, the J call TRBJ1-1; D perhaps matches TRBD1 (5 bases). Germline loops: CDR1 PRHDT, CDR2 FYEKMQ (reference sequence). The CDR3 spans 13 residues. Trimming cost V 5 bases and J 4 bases, with 11 bases left between them.

This clonotype has a handful of counts. The chain uses TRBV11-2 and TRBJ1-1; D perhaps matches TRBD1 (6 bases). With 2 bases removed from V and 5 bases from J, the gap between germline ends came to 15 bases. Germline V gene data show CDR1 as SGHAT and CDR2 as FQNNGV. CDR3 length equals 15 residues. The CDR3 DNA reads TGTGCCAGCAGCTTAAGGTTTCAGGGGAGGACTGAAGCTTTCTTT. Protein: CASSLRFQGRTEAFF.